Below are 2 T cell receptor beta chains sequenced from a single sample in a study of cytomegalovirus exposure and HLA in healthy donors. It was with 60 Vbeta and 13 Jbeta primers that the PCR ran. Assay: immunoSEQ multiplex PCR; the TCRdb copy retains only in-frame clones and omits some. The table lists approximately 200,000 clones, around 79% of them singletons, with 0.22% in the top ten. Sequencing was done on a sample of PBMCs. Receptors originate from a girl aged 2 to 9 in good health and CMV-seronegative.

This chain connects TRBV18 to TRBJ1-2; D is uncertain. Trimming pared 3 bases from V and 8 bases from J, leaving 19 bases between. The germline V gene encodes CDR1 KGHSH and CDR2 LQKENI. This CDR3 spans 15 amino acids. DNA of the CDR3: TGTGCCAGCTCACCGGAACTAGGGAGACACCACGGCTACACCTTC. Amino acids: CASSPELGRHHGYTF.

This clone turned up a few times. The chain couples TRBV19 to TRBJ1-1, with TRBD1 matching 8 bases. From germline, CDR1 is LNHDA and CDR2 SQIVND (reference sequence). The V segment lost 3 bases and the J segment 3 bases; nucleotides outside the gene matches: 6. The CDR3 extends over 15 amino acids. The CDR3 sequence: CASSMGQGAYTEAFF. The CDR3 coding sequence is TGTGCCAGTAGTATGGGGCAGGGGGCCTACACTGAAGCTTTCTTT.